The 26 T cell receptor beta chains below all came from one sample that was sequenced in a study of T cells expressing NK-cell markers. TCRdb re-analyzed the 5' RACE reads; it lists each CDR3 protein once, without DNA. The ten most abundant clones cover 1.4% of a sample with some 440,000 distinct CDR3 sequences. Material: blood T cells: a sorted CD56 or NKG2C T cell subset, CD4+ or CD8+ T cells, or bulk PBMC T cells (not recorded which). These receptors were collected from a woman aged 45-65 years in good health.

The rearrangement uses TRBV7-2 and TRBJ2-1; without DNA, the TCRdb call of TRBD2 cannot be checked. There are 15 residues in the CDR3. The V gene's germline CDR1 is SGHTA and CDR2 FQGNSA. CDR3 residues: CASSFRGRPPPTQFF.

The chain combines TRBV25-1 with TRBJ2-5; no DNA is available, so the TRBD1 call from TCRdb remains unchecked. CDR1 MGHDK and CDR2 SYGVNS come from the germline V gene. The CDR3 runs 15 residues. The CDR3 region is CASSPRGTLQETQYF.

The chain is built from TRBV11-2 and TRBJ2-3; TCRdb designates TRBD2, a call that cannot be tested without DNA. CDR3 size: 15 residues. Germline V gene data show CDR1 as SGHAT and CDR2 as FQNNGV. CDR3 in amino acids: CASSFLTSATDTQYF. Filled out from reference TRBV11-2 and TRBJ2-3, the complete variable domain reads EAGVAQSPRYKIIEKRQSVAFWCNPISGHATLYWYQQILGQGPKLLIQFQNNGVVDDSQLPKDRFSAERLKGVDSTLKIQPAKLEDSAVYLCASSFLTSATDTQYFGPGTRLTVL.

CDR3 sequence: CASRYMTGFNEQFF. V and J are TRBV5-8 and TRBJ2-1; TCRdb calls TRBD1, which cannot be checked without DNA. The CDR3 has 14 residues. Germline CDR1 SGHTS, CDR2 YDEGEE.

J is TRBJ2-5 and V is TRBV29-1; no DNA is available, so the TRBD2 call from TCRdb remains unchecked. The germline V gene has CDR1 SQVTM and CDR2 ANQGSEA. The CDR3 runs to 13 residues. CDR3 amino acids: CSVLGLLQETQYF.

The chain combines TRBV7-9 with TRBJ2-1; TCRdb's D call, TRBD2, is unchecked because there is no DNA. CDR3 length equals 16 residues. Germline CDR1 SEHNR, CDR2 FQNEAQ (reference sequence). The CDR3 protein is CASSLGSGKSYNEQFF.

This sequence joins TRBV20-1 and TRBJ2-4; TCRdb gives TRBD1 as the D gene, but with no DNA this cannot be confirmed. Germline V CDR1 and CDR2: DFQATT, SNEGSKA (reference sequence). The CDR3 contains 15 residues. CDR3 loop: CSARDSALGKNIQYF.

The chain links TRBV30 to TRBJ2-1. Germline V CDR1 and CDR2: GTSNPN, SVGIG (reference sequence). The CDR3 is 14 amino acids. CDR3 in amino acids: CAWSVKILGNEQFF.

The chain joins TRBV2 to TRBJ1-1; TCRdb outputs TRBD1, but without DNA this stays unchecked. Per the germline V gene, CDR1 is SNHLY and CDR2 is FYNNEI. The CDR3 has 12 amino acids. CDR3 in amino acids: CASTPGPETAFF.

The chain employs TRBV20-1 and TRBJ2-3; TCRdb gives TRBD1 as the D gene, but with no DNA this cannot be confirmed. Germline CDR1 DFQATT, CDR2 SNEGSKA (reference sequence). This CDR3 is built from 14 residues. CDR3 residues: CSAGESGRTDTQYF.

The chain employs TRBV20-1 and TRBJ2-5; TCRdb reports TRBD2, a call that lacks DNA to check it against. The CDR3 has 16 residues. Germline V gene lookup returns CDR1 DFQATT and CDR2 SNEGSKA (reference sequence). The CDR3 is CSAISRASGLQETQYF.

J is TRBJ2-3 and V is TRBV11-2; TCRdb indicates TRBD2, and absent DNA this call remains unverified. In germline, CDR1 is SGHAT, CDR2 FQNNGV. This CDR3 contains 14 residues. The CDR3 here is CASTWGGVGVTQYF.

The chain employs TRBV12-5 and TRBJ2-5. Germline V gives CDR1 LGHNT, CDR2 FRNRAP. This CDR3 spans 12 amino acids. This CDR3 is CASGGLGETQYF.

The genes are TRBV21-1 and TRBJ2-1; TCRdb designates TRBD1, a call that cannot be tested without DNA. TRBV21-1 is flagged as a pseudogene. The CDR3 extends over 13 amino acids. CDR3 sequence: CASDRGEGCEQFF.

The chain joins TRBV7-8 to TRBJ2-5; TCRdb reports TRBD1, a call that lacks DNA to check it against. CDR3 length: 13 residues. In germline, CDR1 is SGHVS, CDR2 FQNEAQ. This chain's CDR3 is CATGPGWGETQYF.

The CDR3 sequence is CASSPRSGNTYNEQFF. The chain carries TRBV5-6 and TRBJ2-1. The CDR3 sequence is 16 residues long. The germline V gene encodes CDR1 SGHDT and CDR2 YYEEEE.

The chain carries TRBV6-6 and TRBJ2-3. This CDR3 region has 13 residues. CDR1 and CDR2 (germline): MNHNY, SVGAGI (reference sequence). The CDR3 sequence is CASSLKRSDTQYF.

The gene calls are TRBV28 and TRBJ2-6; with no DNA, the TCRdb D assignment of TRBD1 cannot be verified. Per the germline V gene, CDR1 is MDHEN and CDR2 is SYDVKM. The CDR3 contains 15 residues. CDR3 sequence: CASSPGSTGANVLTF.

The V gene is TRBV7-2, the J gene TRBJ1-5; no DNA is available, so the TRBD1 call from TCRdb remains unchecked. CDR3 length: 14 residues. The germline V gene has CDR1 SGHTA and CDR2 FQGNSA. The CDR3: CASSLVQGWQPQHF.

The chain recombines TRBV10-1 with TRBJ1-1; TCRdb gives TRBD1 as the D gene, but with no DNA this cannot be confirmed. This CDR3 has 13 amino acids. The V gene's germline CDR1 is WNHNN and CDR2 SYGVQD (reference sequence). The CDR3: CASKGDIVSGAFF.

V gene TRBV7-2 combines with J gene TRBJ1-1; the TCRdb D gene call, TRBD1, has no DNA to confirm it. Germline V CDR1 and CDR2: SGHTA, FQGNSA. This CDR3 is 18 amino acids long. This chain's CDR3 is CASRRRTGQGVRGTEAFF.

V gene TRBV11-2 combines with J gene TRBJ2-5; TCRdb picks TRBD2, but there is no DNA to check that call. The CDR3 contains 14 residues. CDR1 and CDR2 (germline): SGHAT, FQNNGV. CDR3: CASSPRTNQETQYF.

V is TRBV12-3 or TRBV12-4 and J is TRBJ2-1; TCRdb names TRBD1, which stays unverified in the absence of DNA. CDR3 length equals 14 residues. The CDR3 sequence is CASSLMGQGYEQFF.

The CDR3: CASSRGNGNEQFF. The chain has TRBV5-4 and TRBJ2-1; TCRdb reports TRBD2, a call that lacks DNA to check it against. The germline V gene has CDR1 SGHNT and CDR2 YYREEE (reference sequence). CDR3 length equals 13 residues.

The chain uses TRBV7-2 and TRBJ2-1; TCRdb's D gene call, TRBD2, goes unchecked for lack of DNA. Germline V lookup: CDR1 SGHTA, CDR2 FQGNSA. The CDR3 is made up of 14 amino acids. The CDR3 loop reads CASSPSPGHNEQFF.

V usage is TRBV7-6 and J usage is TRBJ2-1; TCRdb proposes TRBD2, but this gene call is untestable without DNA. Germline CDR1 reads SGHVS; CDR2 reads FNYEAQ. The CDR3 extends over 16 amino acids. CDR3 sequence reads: CASSAWTSATYNEQFF.